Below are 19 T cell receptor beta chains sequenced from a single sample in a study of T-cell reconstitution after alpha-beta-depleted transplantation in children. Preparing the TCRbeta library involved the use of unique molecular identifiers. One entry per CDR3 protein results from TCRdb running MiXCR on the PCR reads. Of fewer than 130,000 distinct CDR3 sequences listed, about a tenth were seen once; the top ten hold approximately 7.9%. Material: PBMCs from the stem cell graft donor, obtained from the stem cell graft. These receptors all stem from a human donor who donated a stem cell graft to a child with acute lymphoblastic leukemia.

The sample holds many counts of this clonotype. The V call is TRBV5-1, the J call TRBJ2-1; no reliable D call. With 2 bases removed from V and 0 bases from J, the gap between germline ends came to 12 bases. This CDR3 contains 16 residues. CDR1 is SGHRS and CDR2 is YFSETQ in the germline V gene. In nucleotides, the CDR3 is TGCGCCAGCAGCTTTTCCTGGGGAAGCTCCTACAATGAGCAGTTCTTC. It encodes CASSFSWGSSYNEQFF.

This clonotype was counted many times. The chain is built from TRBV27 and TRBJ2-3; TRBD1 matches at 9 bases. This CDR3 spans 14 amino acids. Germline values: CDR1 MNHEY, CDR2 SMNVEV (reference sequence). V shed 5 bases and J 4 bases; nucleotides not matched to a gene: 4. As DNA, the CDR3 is TGTGCCAGCAGTCGGGACAGGGTTTCAGATACGCAGTATTTT. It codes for CASSRDRVSDTQYF.

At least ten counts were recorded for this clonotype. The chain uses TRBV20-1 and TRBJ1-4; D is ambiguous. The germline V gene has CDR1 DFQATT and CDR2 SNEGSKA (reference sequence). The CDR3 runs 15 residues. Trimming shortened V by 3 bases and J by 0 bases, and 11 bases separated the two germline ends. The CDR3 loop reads CSARRAVATNEKLFF. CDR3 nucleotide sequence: TGCAGTGCTAGGAGGGCAGTCGCAACTAATGAAAAACTGTTTTTT.

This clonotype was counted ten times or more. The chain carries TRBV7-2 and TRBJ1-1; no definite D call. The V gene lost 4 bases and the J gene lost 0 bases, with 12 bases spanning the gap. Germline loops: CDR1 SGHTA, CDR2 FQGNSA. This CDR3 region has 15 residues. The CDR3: CASSSNSLMNTEAFF. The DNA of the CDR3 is TGTGCCAGCAGCTCGAACAGCCTTATGAACACTGAAGCTTTCTTT.

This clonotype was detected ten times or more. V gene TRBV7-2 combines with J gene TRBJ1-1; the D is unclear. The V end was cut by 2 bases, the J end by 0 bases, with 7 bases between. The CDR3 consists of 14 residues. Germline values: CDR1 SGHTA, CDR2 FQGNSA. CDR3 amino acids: CASSLQSLNTEAFF. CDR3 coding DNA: TGTGCCAGCAGCTTACAGAGTTTGAACACTGAAGCTTTCTTT. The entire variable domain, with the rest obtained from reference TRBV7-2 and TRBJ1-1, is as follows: GAGVSQSPSNKVTEKGKDVELRCDPISGHTALYWYRQSLGQGLEFLIYFQGNSAPDKSGLPSDRFSAERTGGSVSTLTIQRTQQEDSAVYLCASSLQSLNTEAFFGQGTRLTVV.

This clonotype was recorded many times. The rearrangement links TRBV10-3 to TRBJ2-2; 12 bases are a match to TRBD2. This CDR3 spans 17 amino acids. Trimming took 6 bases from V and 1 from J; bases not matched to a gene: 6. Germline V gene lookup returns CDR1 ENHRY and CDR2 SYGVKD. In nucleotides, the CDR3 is TGTGCCATCAGGCCCGGACTAGCGGGAATGAACACCGGGGAGCTGTTTTTT. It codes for CAIRPGLAGMNTGELFF.

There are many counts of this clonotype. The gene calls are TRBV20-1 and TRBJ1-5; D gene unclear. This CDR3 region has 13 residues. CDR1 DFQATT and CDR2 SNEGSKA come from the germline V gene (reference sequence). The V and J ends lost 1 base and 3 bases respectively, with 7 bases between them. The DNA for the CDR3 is TGCAGTGCTAGAGGCTCCCTCAATCAGCCCCAGCATTTT. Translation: CSARGSLNQPQHF.

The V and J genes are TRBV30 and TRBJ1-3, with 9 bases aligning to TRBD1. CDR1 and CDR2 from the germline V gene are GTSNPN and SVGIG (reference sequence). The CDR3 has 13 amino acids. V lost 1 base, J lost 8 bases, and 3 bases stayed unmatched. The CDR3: CAWSGQGVYTIYF. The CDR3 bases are TGTGCCTGGAGTGGACAGGGGGTATACACCATATATTTT.

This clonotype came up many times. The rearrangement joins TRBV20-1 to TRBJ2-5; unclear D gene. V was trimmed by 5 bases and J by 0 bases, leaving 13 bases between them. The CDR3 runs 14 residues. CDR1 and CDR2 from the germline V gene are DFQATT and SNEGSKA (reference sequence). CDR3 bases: TGCAGTGCTCGCCTCGCCCGGTACCAAGAGACCCAGTACTTC. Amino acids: CSARLARYQETQYF.

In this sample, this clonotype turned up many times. The CDR3 spells CSAGQGSTDTQYF. The DNA of the CDR3 is TGCAGTGCAGGACAGGGAAGCACAGATACGCAGTATTTT. V and J are TRBV20-1 and TRBJ2-3; 8 bases align to TRBD1. This CDR3 region has 13 residues. The J segment lost 0 bases and the V segment lost 6 bases, leaving 2 bases of the junction unmatched. Germline CDR1 DFQATT, CDR2 SNEGSKA (reference sequence).

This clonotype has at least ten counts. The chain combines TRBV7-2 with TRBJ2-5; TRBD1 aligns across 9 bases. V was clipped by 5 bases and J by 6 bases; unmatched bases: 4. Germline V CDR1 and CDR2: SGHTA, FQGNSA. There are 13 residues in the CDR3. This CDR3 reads CASSLDRGKTQYF. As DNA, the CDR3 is TGTGCCAGCAGCCTCGACAGGGGGAAGACCCAGTACTTC.

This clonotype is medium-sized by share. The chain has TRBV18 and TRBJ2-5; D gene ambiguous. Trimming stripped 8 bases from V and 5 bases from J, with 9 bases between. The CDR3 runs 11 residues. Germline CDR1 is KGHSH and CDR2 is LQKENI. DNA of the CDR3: TGTGCCAGCAGCCCTCGGGAGACCCAGTACTTC. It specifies CASSPRETQYF.

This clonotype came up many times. CDR3 bases: TGTGCCAGCAGTTCTTTGGTGACTCCTCAAGAGACCCAGTACTTC. Its protein product is CASSSLVTPQETQYF. V gene TRBV28 combines with J gene TRBJ2-5; D is unresolved. The germline V and J ends were trimmed by 4 bases and 2 bases, with 14 bases remaining between them. The CDR3 contains 15 residues. CDR1 MDHEN and CDR2 SYDVKM come from the germline V gene.

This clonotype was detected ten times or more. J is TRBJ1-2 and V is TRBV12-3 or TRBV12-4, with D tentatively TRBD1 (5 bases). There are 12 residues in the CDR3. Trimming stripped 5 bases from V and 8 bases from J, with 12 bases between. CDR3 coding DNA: TGTGCCAGCAGTCCGGGACGTCTCGGCTACACCTTC. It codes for CASSPGRLGYTF.

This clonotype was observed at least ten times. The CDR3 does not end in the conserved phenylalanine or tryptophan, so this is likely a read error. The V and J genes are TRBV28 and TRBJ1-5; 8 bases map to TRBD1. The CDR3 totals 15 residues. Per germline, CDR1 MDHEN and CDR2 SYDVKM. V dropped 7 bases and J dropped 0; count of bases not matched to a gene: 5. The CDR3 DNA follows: TGTGCCAGCAATGACAGGGGCCATAGCAATCAGCCCCAGCATTGT. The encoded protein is CASNDRGHSNQPQHC.

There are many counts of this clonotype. The CDR3 protein is CASSLTSGGQETQYF. The CDR3 region has the DNA TGTGCCAGCAGCTTAACCTCGGGCGGCCAAGAGACCCAGTACTTC. The chain links TRBV7-8 to TRBJ2-5; D is uncertain. This CDR3 is 15 amino acids long. Per the germline V gene, CDR1 is SGHVS and CDR2 is FQNEAQ. Deletions cut 2 bases from V and 1 base from J, with 11 bases between.

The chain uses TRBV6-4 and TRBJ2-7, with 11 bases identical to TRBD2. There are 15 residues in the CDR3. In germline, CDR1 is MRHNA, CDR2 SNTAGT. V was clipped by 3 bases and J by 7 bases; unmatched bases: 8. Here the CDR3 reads CASSDIAGGPGEQYF. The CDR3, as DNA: TGTGCCAGCAGTGATATAGCGGGAGGGCCGGGAGAGCAGTACTTC.

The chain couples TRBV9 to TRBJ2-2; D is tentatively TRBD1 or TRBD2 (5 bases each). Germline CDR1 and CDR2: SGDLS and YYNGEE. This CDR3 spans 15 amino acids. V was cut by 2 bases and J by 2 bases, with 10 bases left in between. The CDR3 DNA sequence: TGTGCCAGCAGCGTCGACGGGACCAACACCGGGGAGCTGTTTTTT. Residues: CASSVDGTNTGELFF. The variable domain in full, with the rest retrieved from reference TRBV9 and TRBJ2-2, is DSGVTQTPKHLITATGQRVTLRCSPRSGDLSVYWYQQSLDQGLQFLIQYYNGEERAKGNILERFSAQQFPDLHSELNLSSLELGDSALYFCASSVDGTNTGELFFGEGSRLTVL.

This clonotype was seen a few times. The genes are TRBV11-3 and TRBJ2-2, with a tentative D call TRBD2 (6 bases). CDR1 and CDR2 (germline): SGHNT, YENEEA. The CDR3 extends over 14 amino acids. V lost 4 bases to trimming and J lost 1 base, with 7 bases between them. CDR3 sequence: CASSYGRNTGELFF. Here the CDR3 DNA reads TGTGCCAGCAGCTACGGGAGGAACACCGGGGAGCTGTTTTTT.